Below are 31 T cell receptor beta chains sequenced from a single sample in a study of shared clonotypes between healthy human individuals. Produced via immunoSEQ multiplex PCR; TCRdb's table is partial and in-frame only. The sample carries over a million clones, roughly 70% recorded once. Sequencing input: memory CD4+ T cells sorted from blood. The sample's subset: CD45RA-negative fraction. Receptors were obtained from a man aged 18-30 years in good health.

The rearrangement joins TRBV6-1 to TRBJ1-3; no definite D call. The CDR3 spans 13 residues. Trimming removed 8 bases at V and 0 bases at J, with 8 bases between. The germline gives CDR1 MNHNS, CDR2 SASEGT. CDR3 in amino acids: CASDIGSGNTIYF. The CDR3, as DNA: TGTGCCAGCGACATAGGCTCTGGAAACACCATATATTTT.

The CDR3 nucleotides are TGCGCCAGCAGCTTTGGGACTATCGATAATGAGCAGTTCTTC. This translates into CASSFGTIDNEQFF. This chain connects TRBV5-1 to TRBJ2-1, with 7 bases matching TRBD2. Germline V CDR1 and CDR2: SGHRS, YFSETQ. V gave up 2 bases and J gave up 7 bases; unmatched junction bases: 6. The CDR3 is 14 amino acids.

V and J are TRBV13 and TRBJ2-5, with TRBD2 matching 9 bases. With V trimmed by 7 bases and J by 4 bases, 10 bases remained unmatched. Per germline, CDR1 PRHDT and CDR2 FYEKMQ (reference sequence). The CDR3 contains 15 residues. This chain's CDR3 is CASTRLTSGSETQYF. The CDR3 DNA reads TGTGCCAGCACACGATTGACTAGCGGATCAGAGACCCAGTACTTC. Full variable domain (missing parts from reference TRBV13 and TRBJ2-5): AAGVIQSPRHLIKEKRETATLKCYPIPRHDTVYWYQQGPGQDPQFLISFYEKMQSDKGSIPDRFSAQQFSDYHSELNMSSLELGDSALYFCASTRLTSGSETQYFGPGTRLLVL.

As DNA, the CDR3 is TGTGCCAGCAGCTCGGGGCAGCAGACTAACTATGGCTACACCTTC. Translation: CASSSGQQTNYGYTF. This chain connects TRBV5-8 to TRBJ1-2; D perhaps matches TRBD1 (5 bases). Trimming stripped 3 bases from V and 0 bases from J, with 12 bases between. Germline assignment: CDR1 SGHTS and CDR2 YDEGEE. CDR3 length: 15 residues.

The chain is built from TRBV10-2 and TRBJ2-7; 9 bases match TRBD2. Germline V gene data show CDR1 as WSHSY and CDR2 as SAAADI. The CDR3 is 12 residues long. V lost 8 bases and J lost 6; bases outside the gene matches: 5. The CDR3 nucleotides are TGCGCCAGCGCCCAGACTAGCGGCGAGCAGTACTTC. Its translation is CASAQTSGEQYF.

The chain uses TRBV6-1 and TRBJ2-3; TRBD2 aligns across 13 bases. The CDR3 is 15 residues long. In germline, CDR1 is MNHNS, CDR2 SASEGT. The J segment lost 3 bases and the V segment lost 4 bases, leaving 1 base of the junction unmatched. For the CDR3, the DNA is TGTGCCAGCAGTGGGGGACTAGCGGGAACAGATACGCAGTATTTT. The encoded protein is CASSGGLAGTDTQYF.

The chain has TRBV29-1 and TRBJ1-1; D is unresolved. The germline V gene has CDR1 SQVTM and CDR2 ANQGSEA. The CDR3 length is 13 residues. The V end lost 4 bases, the J end lost 1 base, and 10 bases lay between the germline ends. The CDR3 nucleotides are TGCAGCGTTGGGGAGGGCGGGAACACTGAAGCTTTCTTT. Amino acids: CSVGEGGNTEAFF. The entire variable domain, with the rest obtained from reference TRBV29-1 and TRBJ1-1, is as follows: SAVISQKPSRDICQRGTSLTIQCQVDSQVTMMFWYRQQPGQSLTLIATANQGSEATYESGFVIDKFPISRPNLTFSTLTVSNMSPEDSSIYLCSVGEGGNTEAFFGQGTRLTVV.

This clone was picked up one time. V and J are TRBV4-1 and TRBJ1-2; TRBD1 matches at 8 bases. Trimming removed 7 bases from V and 7 bases from J; junction bases left unmatched: 20. This CDR3 is built from 17 residues. Germline CDR1 is MGHRA and CDR2 is YSYEKL. In DNA form, the CDR3 reads TGCGCCAGCACCCCAGAGAGGGTAAGACAGGGGTTAGGTGGCTACACCTTC. Protein sequence: CASTPERVRQGLGGYTF.

This chain uses TRBV30 with TRBJ2-1; the D is unclear. CDR1 is GTSNPN, CDR2 SVGIG, per germline (reference sequence). With 2 bases removed from V and 7 bases from J, the gap between germline ends came to 6 bases. The CDR3 is made up of 11 amino acids. CDR3 in amino acids: CAWSKWNEQFF. For the CDR3, the DNA is TGTGCCTGGAGTAAGTGGAATGAGCAGTTCTTC. Filled out from reference TRBV30 and TRBJ2-1, the complete variable domain reads SQTIHQWPATLVQPVGSPLSLECTVEGTSNPNLYWYRQAAGRGLQLLFYSVGIGQISSEVPQNLSASRPQDRQFILSSKKLLLSDSGFYLCAWSKWNEQFFGPGTRLTVL.

In the case of this clone: Since a much larger clone is just one base distant, this may be a read error. The V gene is TRBV5-4, the J gene TRBJ2-3, with 11 bases aligning to TRBD2. Germline trimming cut 0 bases from V and 0 bases from J; bases unmatched to any gene: 0. Per germline, CDR1 SGHNT and CDR2 YYREEE (reference sequence). The CDR3 runs 16 residues. The CDR3, as DNA: TGTGCCAGCAGCTTGGGGACTAGCGGGAGCACAGATACGCAGTATTTT. It yields the protein CASSLGTSGSTDTQYF.

The chain couples TRBV7-2 to TRBJ2-6, with TRBD2 matching 14 bases. Germline V gene sequence: CDR1 SGHTA, CDR2 FQGNSA. This CDR3 is 18 amino acids long. V lost 5 bases, J lost 1 base, and 4 bases stayed unmatched. The CDR3 spells CASSPGLAGGSGANVLTF. The CDR3, as DNA: TGTGCCAGCAGCCCAGGACTAGCGGGGGGTTCTGGGGCCAACGTCCTGACTTTC.

V and J are TRBV7-2 and TRBJ2-5; 8 bases agree with TRBD2. The end of the DNA aligns better with TRBJ2-7, so the J call may be wrong. Looked up from germline, CDR1 is SGHTA and CDR2 is FQGNSA. The CDR3 sequence is 16 residues long. The CDR3 protein is CASSTGGSGGRYEQYF. The CDR3 DNA sequence: TGTGCCAGCAGCACGGGAGGGAGCGGGGGACGCTACGAGCAGTACTTC.

This clone occurred a few times. This chain joins TRBV18 and TRBJ2-7, with 7 positions matching TRBD2. CDR1 and CDR2 (germline): KGHSH, LQKENI. The trim removed 3 bases at V and 3 bases at J, leaving 5 bases unmatched. This CDR3 region has 14 residues. This chain's CDR3 is CASSPSGTRYEQYF. The CDR3 DNA is TGTGCCAGCTCACCGAGCGGGACCCGCTACGAGCAGTACTTC.

This chain links TRBV5-1 with TRBJ2-7; 7 nucleotides align to TRBD1. The V and J ends lost 4 bases and 1 base, in that order; junction bases with no gene match: 5. The CDR3 spans 14 residues. Germline-derived CDR1 and CDR2 are SGHRS and YFSETQ. For the CDR3, the DNA is TGCGCCAGCAGCCCACAGGGGCGATCCTACGAGCAGTACTTC. Amino acid sequence: CASSPQGRSYEQYF.

This clone was picked up many times. This chain links TRBV11-3 with TRBJ2-2, with 9 bases lining up with TRBD2. This CDR3 comprises 18 residues. The junction had 17 bases not matched to a gene; V was cut back by 5 bases and J by 7 bases. CDR1 and CDR2 (germline): SGHNT, YENEEA. DNA for the CDR3: TGTGCCAGCAGCCCCCCAACATTCGGCGGGGGGGCGGGCGGGGAGCTGTTTTTT. Translated: CASSPPTFGGGAGGELFF.

This chain joins TRBV6-5 and TRBJ1-1; no firm D call. Germline lookup yields CDR1 MNHEY and CDR2 SVGAGI. The V gene lost 2 bases and the J gene lost 0 bases, with 7 bases spanning the gap. This CDR3 is built from 14 residues. The CDR3 nucleotides read TGTGCCAGCAGTTACGGCAGTTTGAACACTGAAGCTTTCTTT. It encodes CASSYGSLNTEAFF.

V usage is TRBV6-6 and J usage is TRBJ2-6; D is unclear. The CDR3 spans 15 residues. CDR1 is MNHNY, CDR2 SVGAGI, per germline (reference sequence). The V and J ends lost 5 bases and 2 bases respectively, with 10 bases between them. The CDR3 DNA follows: TGTGCCAGCAGTGGGTCCGAGGCTGGGGCCAACGTCCTGACTTTC. It is translated as CASSGSEAGANVLTF.

This clone was seen only once. Additional DNA sequences in this sample encode the identical CDR3. This sequence joins TRBV19 and TRBJ2-3, with unresolved D. Deletions cut 3 bases from V and 5 bases from J, with 3 bases between. CDR1 and CDR2 (germline): LNHDA, SQIVND (reference sequence). This CDR3 has 11 amino acids. The DNA of the CDR3 is TGTGCCAGTAGTATTAAAGATACGCAGTATTTT. Its protein is CASSIKDTQYF. The full variable domain, completed using reference TRBV19 and TRBJ2-3, is DGGITQSPKYLFRKEGQNVTLSCEQNLNHDAMYWYRQDPGQGLRLIYYSQIVNDFQKGDIAEGYSVSREKKESFPLTVTSAQKNPTAFYLCASSIKDTQYFGPGTRLTVL.

The chain links TRBV6-5 to TRBJ2-2, with D possibly being TRBD1 (6 bases). The CDR3 covers 13 residues. Trimming shortened V by 6 bases and J by 6 bases, and 11 bases separated the two germline ends. CDR1 MNHEY and CDR2 SVGAGI come from the germline V gene. CDR3 nucleotides: TGTGCCAGCAGGGGACACTTTGCCGGGGAGCTGTTTTTT. It encodes CASRGHFAGELFF.

The V gene is TRBV6-1, the J gene TRBJ1-5; D is possibly TRBD1 (6 bases). The CDR3 loop spans 14 amino acids. V was trimmed by 5 bases and J by 6 bases, leaving 14 bases between them. CDR1 is MNHNS, CDR2 SASEGT, per germline. The CDR3 DNA is TGTGCCAGCAGTAAGAACAGGGATCGTCAGCCCCAGCATTTT. Protein: CASSKNRDRQPQHF.

V and J are TRBV4-1 and TRBJ1-4, with D possibly being TRBD1 (5 bases). Trimming cost V 4 bases and J 0 bases, with 9 bases left between them. The germline CDR1 and CDR2 sequences are MGHRA and YSYEKL. This CDR3 spans 15 amino acids. The chain's CDR3 is CASSRRGTTNEKLFF. CDR3 DNA: TGCGCCAGCAGCCGTCGGGGCACAACTAATGAAAAACTGTTTTTT.

The genes are TRBV2 and TRBJ2-5; 7 bases map to TRBD2. The V gene end was trimmed by 4 bases and the J gene end by 1 base; junction bases not matched to a gene: 6. Per the germline V gene, CDR1 is SNHLY and CDR2 is FYNNEI. The CDR3 has 15 amino acids. The CDR3 region is CASSGQLASQETQYF. As DNA, the CDR3 is TGTGCCAGCAGTGGTCAACTAGCGAGCCAAGAGACCCAGTACTTC.

Ten or more counts support this clone. Other DNA sequences in this specimen translate into the identical CDR3. This chain uses TRBV30 with TRBJ1-2, with unresolved D. The CDR3 is 14 residues long. Trimming shortened V by 2 bases and J by 2 bases, and 12 bases separated the two germline ends. CDR1 and CDR2 (germline): GTSNPN, SVGIG (reference sequence). CDR3 residues: CAWSYRTNNYGYTF. Written as DNA, the CDR3 is TGTGCCTGGAGTTACCGAACAAACAACTATGGCTACACCTTC.

The CDR3 DNA is TGCGCCAGCAGCGGAGGGACGGTCATAAACACCGGGGAGCTGTTTTTT. Translation gives CASSGGTVINTGELFF. The chain carries TRBV5-1 and TRBJ2-2; tentative D call: TRBD2 (6 bases). The CDR3 has 16 amino acids. The V end was cut by 4 bases, the J end by 2 bases, with 15 bases between. The germline V gene has CDR1 SGHRS and CDR2 YFSETQ.

J is TRBJ2-7 and V is TRBV13, with a tentative D call TRBD2 (5 bases). The CDR3 loop spans 15 amino acids. V was trimmed by 0 bases and J by 0 bases, leaving 9 bases between them. The V gene's germline CDR1 is PRHDT and CDR2 FYEKMQ (reference sequence). The CDR3 spells CASSLGAGSSYEQYF. The CDR3 DNA follows: TGTGCCAGCAGCTTAGGGGCGGGTAGCTCCTACGAGCAGTACTTC.

The V and J genes are TRBV18 and TRBJ2-1; possibly TRBD2 for D (5 bases). The germline CDR1 and CDR2 sequences are KGHSH and LQKENI. V was pared by 6 bases and J by 0 bases, with 18 bases between. The CDR3 consists of 17 residues. CDR3 nucleotides: TGTGCCAGCTCCTTCCGCCTGGACTCGAGCTCCTACAATGAGCAGTTCTTC. Its protein is CASSFRLDSSSYNEQFF.

Ten or more counts support this clone. This chain joins TRBV5-4 and TRBJ2-7, with TRBD1 matching over 8 bases. After removal of 6 bases from V and 5 bases from J, the junction contained 7 bases not matched to a gene. Germline V CDR1 and CDR2: SGHNT, YYREEE (reference sequence). CDR3 size: 13 residues. The CDR3: CASTRTGFNEQYF. CDR3 DNA: TGTGCCAGCACCCGGACAGGGTTCAACGAGCAGTACTTC.

The chain uses TRBV6-1 and TRBJ1-2; no clear D. The CDR3 spans 16 residues. Trimming took 4 bases from V and 0 from J, leaving 15 bases between them. The germline V gene has CDR1 MNHNS and CDR2 SASEGT. The DNA of the CDR3 is TGTGCCAGCAGTGCCTATTGGGCCGGCGCTAACTATGGCTACACCTTC. Translation gives CASSAYWAGANYGYTF.

The chain recombines TRBV19 with TRBJ2-6, with D possibly being TRBD1 (5 bases). The germline CDR1 and CDR2 sequences are LNHDA and SQIVND (reference sequence). V was trimmed by 4 bases and J by 0 bases, leaving 10 bases between them. This CDR3 spans 16 amino acids. CDR3: CASSRPQGSGANVLTF. The CDR3 DNA is TGTGCCAGTAGTAGGCCTCAGGGCTCTGGGGCCAACGTCCTGACTTTC.

Comment on this clone: In the same sample, other DNA sequences code for this CDR3. The chain uses TRBV5-1 and TRBJ1-1, with TRBD1 identical over 7 bases. The CDR3 runs 14 residues. The V and J ends lost 4 bases and 4 bases, in that order; junction bases with no gene match: 7. In germline, CDR1 is SGHRS, CDR2 YFSETQ. CDR3 nucleotide sequence: TGCGCCAGCAGCCTGCAAGCAGGGGGCACTGAAGCTTTCTTT. Protein product: CASSLQAGGTEAFF.

The V gene is TRBV11-2, the J gene TRBJ2-3; possible D gene TRBD2, 6 bases. Germline V gives CDR1 SGHAT, CDR2 FQNNGV. V was pared by 4 bases and J by 0 bases, with 11 bases between. The CDR3 is made up of 15 amino acids. Written as DNA, the CDR3 is TGTGCCAGCAGCTGGGGACTTGAAAGCACAGATACGCAGTATTTT. This gives the protein CASSWGLESTDTQYF.